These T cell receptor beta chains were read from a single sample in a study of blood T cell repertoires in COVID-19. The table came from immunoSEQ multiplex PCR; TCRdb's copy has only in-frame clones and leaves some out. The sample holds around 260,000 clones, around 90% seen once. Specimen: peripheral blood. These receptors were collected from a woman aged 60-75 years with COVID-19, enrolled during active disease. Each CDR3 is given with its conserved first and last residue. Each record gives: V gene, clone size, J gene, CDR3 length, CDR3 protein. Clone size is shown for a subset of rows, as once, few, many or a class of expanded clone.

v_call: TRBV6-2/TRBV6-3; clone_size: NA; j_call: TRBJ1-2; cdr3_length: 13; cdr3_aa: CASSVRGDYGYTF
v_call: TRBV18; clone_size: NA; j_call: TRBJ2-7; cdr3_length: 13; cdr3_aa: CASSPKGAYEQYF
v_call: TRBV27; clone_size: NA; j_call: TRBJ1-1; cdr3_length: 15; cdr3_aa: CASSLEGRFPLGAFF
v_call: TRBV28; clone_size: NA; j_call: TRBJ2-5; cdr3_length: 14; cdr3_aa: CASSFNGLGETQYF
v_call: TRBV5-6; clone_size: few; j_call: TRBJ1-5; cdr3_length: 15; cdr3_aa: CASSIRDRVAQPQHF
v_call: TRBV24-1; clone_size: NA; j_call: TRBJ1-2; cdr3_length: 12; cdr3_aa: CATSVTGNGYTF
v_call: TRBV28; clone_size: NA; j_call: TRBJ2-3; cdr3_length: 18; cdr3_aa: CASSLGVASGRSTDTQYF
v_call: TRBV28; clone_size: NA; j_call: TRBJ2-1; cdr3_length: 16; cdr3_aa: CASSFYTSGHYNEQFF
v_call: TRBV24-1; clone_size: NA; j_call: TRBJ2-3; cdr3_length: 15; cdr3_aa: CATSELAGVTDTQYF
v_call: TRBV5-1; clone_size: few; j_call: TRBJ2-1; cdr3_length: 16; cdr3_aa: CASSLDPSGRINEQFF
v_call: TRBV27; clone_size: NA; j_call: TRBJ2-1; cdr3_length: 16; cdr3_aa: CASSLRPSGAYNEQFF
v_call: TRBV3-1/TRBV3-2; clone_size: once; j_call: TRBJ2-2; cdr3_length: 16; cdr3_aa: CASSQGSRVLTGELFF
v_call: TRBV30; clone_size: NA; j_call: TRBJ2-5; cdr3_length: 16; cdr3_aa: CAWSVGLAGARETQYF
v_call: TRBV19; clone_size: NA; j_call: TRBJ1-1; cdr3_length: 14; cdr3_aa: CASLRSKIDTEAFF
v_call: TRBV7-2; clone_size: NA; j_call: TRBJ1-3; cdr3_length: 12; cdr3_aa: CASSLGGGTIYF
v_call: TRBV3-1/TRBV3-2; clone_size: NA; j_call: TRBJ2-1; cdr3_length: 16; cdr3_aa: CASSQGRGGSYNEQFF
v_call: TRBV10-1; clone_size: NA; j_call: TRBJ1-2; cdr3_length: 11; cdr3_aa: CASSEGRGYTF
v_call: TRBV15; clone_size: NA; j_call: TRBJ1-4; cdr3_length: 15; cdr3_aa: CATSRDLGTREKLFF
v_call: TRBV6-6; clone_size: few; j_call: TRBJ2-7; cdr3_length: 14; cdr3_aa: CASNGPGVGYEQYF
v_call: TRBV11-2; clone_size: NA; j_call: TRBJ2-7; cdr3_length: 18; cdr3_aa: CASSSIGAWTGGNYEQYF
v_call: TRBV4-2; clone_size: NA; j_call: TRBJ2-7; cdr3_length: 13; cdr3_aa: CASSGDYIQEQYF
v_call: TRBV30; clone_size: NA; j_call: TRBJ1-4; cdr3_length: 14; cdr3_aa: CAWGRTATGSKLFF
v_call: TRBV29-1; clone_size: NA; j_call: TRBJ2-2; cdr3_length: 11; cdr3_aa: CSVQNTGELFF
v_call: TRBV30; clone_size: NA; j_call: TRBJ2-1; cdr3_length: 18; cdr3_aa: CAWSIYSSAAGPYNEQFF
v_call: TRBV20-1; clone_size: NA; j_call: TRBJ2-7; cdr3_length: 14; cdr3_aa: CSASAGTGEFEQYF
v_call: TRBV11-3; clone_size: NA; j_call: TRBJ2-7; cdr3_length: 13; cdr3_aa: CASSLGAGIEQYF
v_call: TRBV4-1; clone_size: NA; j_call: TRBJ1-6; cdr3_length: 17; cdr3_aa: CASSQDFGSGYNSPLHF
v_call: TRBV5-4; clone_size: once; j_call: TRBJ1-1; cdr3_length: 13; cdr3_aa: CASSLMVSPEAFF
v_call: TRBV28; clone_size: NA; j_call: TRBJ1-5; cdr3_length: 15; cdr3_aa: CASSFWEGPNQPQHF
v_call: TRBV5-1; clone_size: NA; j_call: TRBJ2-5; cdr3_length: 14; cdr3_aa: CASSFGTAEETQYF
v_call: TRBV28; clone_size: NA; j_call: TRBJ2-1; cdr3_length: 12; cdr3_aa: CASSLSTITTFF
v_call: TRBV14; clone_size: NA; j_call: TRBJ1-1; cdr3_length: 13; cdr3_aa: CASSQVRGGEAFF
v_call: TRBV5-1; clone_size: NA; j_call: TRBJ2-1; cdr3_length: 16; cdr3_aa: CASSLDGMAGVNEQFF
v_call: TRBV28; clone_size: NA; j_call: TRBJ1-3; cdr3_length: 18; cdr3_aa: CASSSHRSRPLSGNTIYF
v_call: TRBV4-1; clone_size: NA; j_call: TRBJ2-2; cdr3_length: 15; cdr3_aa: CASSQRTGDTGELFF
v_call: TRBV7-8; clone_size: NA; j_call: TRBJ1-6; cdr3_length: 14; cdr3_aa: CASSFGQENSPLHF
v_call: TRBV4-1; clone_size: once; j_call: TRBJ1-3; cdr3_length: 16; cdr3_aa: CASSLTGANSGNTIYF
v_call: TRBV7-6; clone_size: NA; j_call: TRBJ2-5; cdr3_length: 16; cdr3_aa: CASSWGTSGGQETQYF
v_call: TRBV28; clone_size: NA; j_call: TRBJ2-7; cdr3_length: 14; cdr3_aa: CASSLGLAPYEQYF
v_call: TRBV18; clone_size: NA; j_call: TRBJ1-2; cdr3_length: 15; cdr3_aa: CASSPLQGAGYGYTF
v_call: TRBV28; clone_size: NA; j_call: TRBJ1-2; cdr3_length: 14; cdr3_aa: CASSFGDRVGGYTF
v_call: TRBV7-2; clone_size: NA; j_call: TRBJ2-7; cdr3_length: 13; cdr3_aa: CASTVAGVHEQYF
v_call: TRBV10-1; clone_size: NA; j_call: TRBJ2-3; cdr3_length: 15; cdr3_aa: CASSVGGGTADTQYF
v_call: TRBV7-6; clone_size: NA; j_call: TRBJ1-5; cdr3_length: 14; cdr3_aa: CASSSRGGNQPQHF
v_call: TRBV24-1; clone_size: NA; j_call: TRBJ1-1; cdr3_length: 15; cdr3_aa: CATSDGQGVVTEAFF
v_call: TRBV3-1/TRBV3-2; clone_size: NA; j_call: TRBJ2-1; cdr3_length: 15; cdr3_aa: CASSPPGLVLNEQFF
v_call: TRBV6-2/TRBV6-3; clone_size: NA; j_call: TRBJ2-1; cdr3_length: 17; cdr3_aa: CASSYSSSGRRINEQFF
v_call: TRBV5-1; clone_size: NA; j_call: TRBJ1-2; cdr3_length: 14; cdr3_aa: CASSLVENNYGYTF
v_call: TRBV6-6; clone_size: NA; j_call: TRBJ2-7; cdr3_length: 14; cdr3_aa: CASSYGTSGSWEYF
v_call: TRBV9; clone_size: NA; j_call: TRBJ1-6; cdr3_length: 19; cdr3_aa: CASSVDPLGGAGNNSPLHF
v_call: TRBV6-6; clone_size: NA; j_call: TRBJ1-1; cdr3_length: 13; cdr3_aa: CASSGHLGTEAFF
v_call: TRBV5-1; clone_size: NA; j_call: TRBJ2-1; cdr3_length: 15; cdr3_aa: CASSLTSGRDNEQFF
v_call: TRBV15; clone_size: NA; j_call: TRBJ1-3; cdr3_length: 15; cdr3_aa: CATSRETPSGNTIYF
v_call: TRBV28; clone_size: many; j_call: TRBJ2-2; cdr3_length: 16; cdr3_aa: CASSSSDRGITGELFF
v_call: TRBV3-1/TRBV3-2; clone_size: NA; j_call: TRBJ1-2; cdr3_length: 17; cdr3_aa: CASTESGGQGKSYGYTF
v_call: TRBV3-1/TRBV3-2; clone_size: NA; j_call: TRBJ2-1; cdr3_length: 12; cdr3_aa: CASSWDWDEQFF
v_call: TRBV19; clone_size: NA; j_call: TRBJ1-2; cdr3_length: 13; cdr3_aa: CASSATGASLPTF
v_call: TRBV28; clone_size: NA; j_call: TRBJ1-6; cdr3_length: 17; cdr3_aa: CASSLLLGGSYNSPLHF
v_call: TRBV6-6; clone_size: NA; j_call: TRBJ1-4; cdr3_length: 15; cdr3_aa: CASSYFRGGAEKLFF
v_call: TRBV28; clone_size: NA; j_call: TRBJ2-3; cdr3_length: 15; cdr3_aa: CASSKTSGSSDTQYF